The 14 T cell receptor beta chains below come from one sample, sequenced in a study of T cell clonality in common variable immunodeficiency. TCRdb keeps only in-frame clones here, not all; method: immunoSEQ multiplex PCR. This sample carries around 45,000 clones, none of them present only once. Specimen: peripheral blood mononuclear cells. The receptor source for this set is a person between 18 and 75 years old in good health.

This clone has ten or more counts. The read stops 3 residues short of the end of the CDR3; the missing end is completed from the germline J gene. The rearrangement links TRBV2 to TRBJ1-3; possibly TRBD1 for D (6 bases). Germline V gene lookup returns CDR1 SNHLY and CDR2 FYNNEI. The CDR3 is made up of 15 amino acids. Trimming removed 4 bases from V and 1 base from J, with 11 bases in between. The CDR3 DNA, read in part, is TGTGCCAGCAGTGGCGGGGGCGTTTCTGGAAACACC. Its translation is CASSGGGVSGNT. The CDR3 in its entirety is CASSGGGVSGNTIYF.

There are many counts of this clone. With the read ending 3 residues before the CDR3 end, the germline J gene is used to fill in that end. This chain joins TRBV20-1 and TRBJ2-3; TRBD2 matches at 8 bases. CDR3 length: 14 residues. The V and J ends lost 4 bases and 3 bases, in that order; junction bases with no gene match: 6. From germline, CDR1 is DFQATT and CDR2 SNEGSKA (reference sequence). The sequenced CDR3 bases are TGCAGTGCTACCCGCGGGGGGTCGACAGATACG. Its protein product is CSATRGGSTDT. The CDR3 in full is CSATRGGSTDTQYF.

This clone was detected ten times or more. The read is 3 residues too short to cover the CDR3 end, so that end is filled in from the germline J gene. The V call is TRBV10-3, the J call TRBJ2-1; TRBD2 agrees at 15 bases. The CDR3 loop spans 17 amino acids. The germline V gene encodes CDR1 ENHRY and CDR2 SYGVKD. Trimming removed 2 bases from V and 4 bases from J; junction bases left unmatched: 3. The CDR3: CAISEGTSGGSYNEQFF. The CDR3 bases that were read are TGTGCCATCAGTGAGGGGACTAGCGGGGGGAGTTACAATGAG.

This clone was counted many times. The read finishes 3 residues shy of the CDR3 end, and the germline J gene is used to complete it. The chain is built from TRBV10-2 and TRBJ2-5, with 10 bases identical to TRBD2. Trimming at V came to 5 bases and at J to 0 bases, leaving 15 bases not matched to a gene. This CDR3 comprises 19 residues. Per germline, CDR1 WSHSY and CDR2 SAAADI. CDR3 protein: CASSSVEASGGEYQETQYF. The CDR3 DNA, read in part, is TGCGCCAGCAGTAGCGTAGAAGCTAGCGGGGGCGAGTACCAAGAGACC.

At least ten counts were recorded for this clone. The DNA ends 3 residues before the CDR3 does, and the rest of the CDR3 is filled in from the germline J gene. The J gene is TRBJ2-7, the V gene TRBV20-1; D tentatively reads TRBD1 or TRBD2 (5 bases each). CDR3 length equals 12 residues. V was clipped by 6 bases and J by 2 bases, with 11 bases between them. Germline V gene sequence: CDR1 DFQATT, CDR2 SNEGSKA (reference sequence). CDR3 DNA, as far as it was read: TGCAGTGCGAGGGGTGACACCTACGAG. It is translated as CSARGDTYE. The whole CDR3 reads CSARGDTYEQYF.

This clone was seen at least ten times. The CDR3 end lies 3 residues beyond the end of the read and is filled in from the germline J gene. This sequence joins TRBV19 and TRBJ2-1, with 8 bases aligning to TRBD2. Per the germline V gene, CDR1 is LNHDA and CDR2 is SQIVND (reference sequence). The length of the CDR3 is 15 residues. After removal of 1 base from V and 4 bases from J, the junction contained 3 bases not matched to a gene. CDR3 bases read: TGTGCCAGTAGTATAGTGCGGGAGGTATACAATGAG. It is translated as CASSIVREVYNE. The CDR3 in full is CASSIVREVYNEQFF.

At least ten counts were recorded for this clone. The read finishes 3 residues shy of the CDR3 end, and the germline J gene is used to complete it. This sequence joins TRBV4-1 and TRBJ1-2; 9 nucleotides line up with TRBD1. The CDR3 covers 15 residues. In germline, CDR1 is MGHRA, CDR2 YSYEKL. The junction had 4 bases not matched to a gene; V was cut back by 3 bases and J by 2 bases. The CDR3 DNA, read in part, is TGCGCCAGCAGCCATCAGGGACAGGGAAACTATGGC. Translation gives CASSHQGQGNYG. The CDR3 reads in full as CASSHQGQGNYGYTF.

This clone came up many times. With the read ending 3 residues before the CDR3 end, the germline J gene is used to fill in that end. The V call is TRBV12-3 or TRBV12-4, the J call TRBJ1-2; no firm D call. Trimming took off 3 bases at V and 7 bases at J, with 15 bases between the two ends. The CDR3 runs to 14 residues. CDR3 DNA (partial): TGTGCCAGCAGTTTTAGGCCCGGTGGCGGTGGC. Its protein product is CASSFRPGGGG. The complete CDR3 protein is CASSFRPGGGGYTF.

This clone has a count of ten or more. This chain's CDR3 is CAVAWGDPYNEQFF. Incomplete CDR3 DNA: TGCGCCGTCGCTTGGGGGGACCCCTACAATGAG. This chain joins TRBV10-2 and TRBJ2-1; weak D call: TRBD2 (6 bases). The CDR3 is cut off 3 residues early in the read; its end comes from the germline J gene. CDR3 length: 14 amino acids. Germline loops: CDR1 WSHSY, CDR2 SAAADI. Trimming took off 11 bases at V and 2 bases at J, with 16 bases between the two ends.

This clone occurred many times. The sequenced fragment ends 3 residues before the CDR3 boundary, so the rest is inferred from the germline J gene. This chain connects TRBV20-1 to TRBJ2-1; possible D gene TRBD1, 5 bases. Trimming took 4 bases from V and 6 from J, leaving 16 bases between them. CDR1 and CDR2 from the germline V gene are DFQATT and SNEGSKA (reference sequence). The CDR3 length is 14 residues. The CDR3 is CSATRSDRGNEQFF. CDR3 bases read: TGCAGTGCTACCCGCTCCGACAGAGGCAATGAG.

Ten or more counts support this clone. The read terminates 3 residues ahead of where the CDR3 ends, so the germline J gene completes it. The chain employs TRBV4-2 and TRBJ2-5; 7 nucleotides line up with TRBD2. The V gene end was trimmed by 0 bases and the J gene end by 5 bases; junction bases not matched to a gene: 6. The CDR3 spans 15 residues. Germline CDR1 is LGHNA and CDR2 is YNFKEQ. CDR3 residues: CASSQDMGGGETQYF. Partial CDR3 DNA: TGTGCCAGCAGCCAAGATATGGGGGGAGGGGAGACC.

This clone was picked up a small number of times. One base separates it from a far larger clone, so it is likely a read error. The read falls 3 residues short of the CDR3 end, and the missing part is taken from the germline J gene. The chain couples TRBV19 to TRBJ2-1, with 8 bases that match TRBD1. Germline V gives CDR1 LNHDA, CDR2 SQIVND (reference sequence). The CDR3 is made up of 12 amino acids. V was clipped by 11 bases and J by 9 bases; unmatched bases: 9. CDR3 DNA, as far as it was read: TGTGCCGCCCGACAGGGGATTGTTGAG. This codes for CAARQGIVE. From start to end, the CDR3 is CAARQGIVEQFF. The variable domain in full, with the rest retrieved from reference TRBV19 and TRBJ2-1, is DGGITQSPKYLFRKEGQNVTLSCEQNLNHDAMYWYRQDPGQGLRLIYYSQIVNDFQKGDIAEGYSVSREKKESFPLTVTSAQKNPTAFYLCAARQGIVEQFFGPGTRLTVL.

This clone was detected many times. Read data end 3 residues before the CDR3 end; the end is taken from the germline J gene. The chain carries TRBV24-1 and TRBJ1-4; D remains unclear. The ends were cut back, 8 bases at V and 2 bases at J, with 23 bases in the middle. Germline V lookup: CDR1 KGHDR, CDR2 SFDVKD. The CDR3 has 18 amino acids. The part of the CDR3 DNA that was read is TGTGCCACCAAGGAAGCGGTAAAAGTGTATGCGACTAATGAAAAA. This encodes CATKEAVKVYATNEK. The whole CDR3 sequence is CATKEAVKVYATNEKLFF.

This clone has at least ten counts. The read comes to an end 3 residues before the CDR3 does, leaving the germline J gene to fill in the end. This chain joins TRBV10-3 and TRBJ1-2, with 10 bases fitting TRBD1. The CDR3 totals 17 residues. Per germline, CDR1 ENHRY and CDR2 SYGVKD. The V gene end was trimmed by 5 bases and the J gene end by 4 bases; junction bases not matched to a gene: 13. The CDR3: CAISSGTGVAPLYGYTF. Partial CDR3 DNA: TGTGCCATCAGTTCCGGGACAGGGGTAGCCCCACTCTATGGC.